These 12 T cell receptor beta chains came from one sample sequenced in a study of CD8 T cells in Susac syndrome. Reverse transcription of roughly 0.5 to 1 ug RNA was carried out with random hexamers. TCRdb re-derived calls from the immunoSEQ multiplex PCR reads in MiXCR, one entry per CDR3 protein. Among 71,000 or so distinct CDR3 sequences listed, 90% to 95% were seen once. The source material was CD4+ T cells from PBMCs. These receptor sequences come from a human donor with Susac syndrome.

The V gene is TRBV4-3, the J gene TRBJ2-3; TRBD2 matches 10 bases. CDR1 LGHNA and CDR2 YSLEER come from the germline V gene. Trimming removed 1 base from V and 6 bases from J; junction bases left unmatched: 4. The CDR3 spans 15 residues. The CDR3 protein is CASSQAPGLADTQYF. CDR3 nucleotides: TGCGCCAGCAGCCAAGCCCCGGGACTAGCGGATACGCAGTATTTT.

This chain joins TRBV5-1 and TRBJ2-7; a possible D gene is TRBD1 (5 bases). CDR3 size: 15 residues. Germline assignment: CDR1 SGHRS and CDR2 YFSETQ. The germline V and J ends were trimmed by 0 bases and 3 bases, with 13 bases remaining between them. The CDR3 spells CASSLGTSGDYEQYF. In DNA form, the CDR3 reads TGCGCCAGCAGCTTGGGGACAAGTGGAGACTACGAGCAGTACTTC.

The rearrangement links TRBV7-2 to TRBJ2-7, with 9 bases matching TRBD2. CDR1 is SGHTA and CDR2 is FQGNSA in the germline V gene. The CDR3 sequence is 15 residues long. V shed 1 base and J 2 bases; nucleotides not matched to a gene: 3. CDR3 residues: CASSLVAGETYEQYF. In nucleotides, the CDR3 is TGTGCCAGCAGCTTAGTAGCGGGGGAGACCTACGAGCAGTACTTC.

The CDR3 region has the DNA TGTGCCAGTAGTATCCCAGGGGGCTCCTACAATGAGCAGTTCTTC. This encodes CASSIPGGSYNEQFF. The chain is built from TRBV19 and TRBJ2-1, with 7 bases lining up with TRBD1. In germline, CDR1 is LNHDA, CDR2 SQIVND (reference sequence). V shed 3 bases and J 0 bases; nucleotides not matched to a gene: 2. The CDR3 is 15 residues long.

V and J are TRBV18 and TRBJ1-4, with D maybe TRBD1 (6 bases). CDR1 KGHSH and CDR2 LQKENI come from the germline V gene. Trimming left V 2 bases short and J 3 bases short, with 13 bases between. The CDR3 runs 16 residues. CDR3 in amino acids: CASSPLQGRSNEKLFF. Written as DNA, the CDR3 is TGTGCCAGCTCACCATTACAGGGCAGATCTAATGAAAAACTGTTTTTT.

V and J are TRBV20-1 and TRBJ1-5; 10 bases agree with TRBD1. V shed 4 bases, J shed 6 bases, and the junction held 9 bases outside the gene matches. Germline-derived CDR1 and CDR2 are DFQATT and SNEGSKA (reference sequence). This CDR3 has 15 residues. In nucleotides, the CDR3 is TGCAGTGCTAAACCCGGGACAGGGGTGGGTCAGCCCCAGCATTTT. It encodes CSAKPGTGVGQPQHF.

The V call is TRBV18, the J call TRBJ1-1; 7 bases line up with TRBD1. This CDR3 is 15 amino acids long. CDR1 is KGHSH, CDR2 LQKENI, per germline. J was trimmed by 1 base and V by 2 bases; bases with no gene match: 4. The CDR3 loop is CASSPTGDANTEAFF. The CDR3 coding sequence is TGTGCCAGCTCACCAACAGGGGACGCGAACACTGAAGCTTTCTTT.

V is TRBV28 and J is TRBJ2-5; 7 bases map to TRBD1. The J segment lost 5 bases and the V segment lost 6 bases, leaving 12 bases of the junction unmatched. Germline V gene sequence: CDR1 MDHEN, CDR2 SYDVKM. The CDR3 runs to 15 residues. Here the CDR3 reads CASSPYRDSFETQYF. CDR3 nucleotides: TGTGCCAGCAGCCCTTACCGGGACAGTTTTGAGACCCAGTACTTC.

The chain employs TRBV28 and TRBJ2-3; the D gene is possibly TRBD2 (5 bases). This CDR3 has 11 amino acids. The germline V gene has CDR1 MDHEN and CDR2 SYDVKM. Trimming pared 7 bases from V and 6 bases from J, leaving 8 bases between. CDR3 sequence (DNA): TGTGCCAGCACACTAGGGGATACGCAGTATTTT. Its translation is CASTLGDTQYF.

V is TRBV2 and J is TRBJ1-6; D might be TRBD1 (5 bases). V lost 7 bases, J lost 5 bases, and 12 bases lay in between. CDR3 length equals 14 residues. Germline lookup yields CDR1 SNHLY and CDR2 FYNNEI. Written as DNA, the CDR3 is TGTGCCAGCATTTCGGGCAGGGATAATTCACCCCTCCACTTT. Protein product: CASISGRDNSPLHF. The full variable domain, completed using reference TRBV2 and TRBJ1-6, is EPEVTQTPSHQVTQMGQEVILRCVPISNHLYFYWYRQILGQKVEFLVSFYNNEISEKSEIFDDQFSVERPDGSNFTLKIRSTKLEDSAMYFCASISGRDNSPLHFGNGTRLTVT.

The V gene is TRBV12-3 or TRBV12-4, the J gene TRBJ1-1, with D possibly matching TRBD1 (6 bases). V lost 4 bases to trimming and J lost 11 bases, with 14 bases between them. CDR3 size: 12 residues. DNA for the CDR3: TGTGCCAGCAGTTCAGGGGTTACTTCGGCTTTCTTT. This codes for CASSSGVTSAFF.

The genes are TRBV12-3 or TRBV12-4 and TRBJ2-7; 13 nucleotides agree with TRBD2. This CDR3 has 14 residues. Trimming cost V 5 bases and J 5 bases; bases outside gene matches: 3. CDR3 amino acids: CASSTSGGEDEQYF. Written as DNA, the CDR3 is TGTGCCAGCAGTACTAGCGGGGGGGAGGACGAGCAGTACTTC.